The 26 T cell receptor beta chains below all came from one sample that was sequenced in a study of cytomegalovirus exposure and HLA in healthy donors. PCR amplification relied on 60 Vbeta primers (plus 13 Jbeta primers). Profiled with immunoSEQ multiplex PCR; TCRdb holds only in-frame clones, not every one. This sample has 95,000 to 100,000 clones, with more than 80% found just once. Source material: PBMCs. These receptors all stem from a man between 25 and 39 years old in good health and CMV-seronegative.

The V and J genes are TRBV10-3 and TRBJ2-3; D might be TRBD2 (6 bases). Trimming removed 6 bases at V and 2 bases at J, with 15 bases between. This CDR3 spans 15 amino acids. Germline-derived CDR1 and CDR2 are ENHRY and SYGVKD. Here the CDR3 reads CAIRGGTETTDTQYF. The CDR3 DNA sequence: TGTGCCATCAGGGGGGGAACAGAGACCACAGATACGCAGTATTTT.

The chain carries TRBV4-1 and TRBJ2-3; tentatively, D is TRBD1 (5 bases). V was shortened by 0 bases and J by 3 bases, with 16 bases between the two germline ends. There are 17 residues in the CDR3. Germline V lookup: CDR1 MGHRA, CDR2 YSYEKL. The CDR3, as DNA: TGCGCCAGCAGCCAAGACCCCCATGGAAGGGGTACAGATACGCAGTATTTT. As protein: CASSQDPHGRGTDTQYF.

The chain uses TRBV18 and TRBJ2-1, with D perhaps TRBD2 (5 bases). CDR1 KGHSH and CDR2 LQKENI come from the germline V gene. The CDR3 runs 16 residues. Trimming took off 2 bases at V and 3 bases at J, with 14 bases between the two ends. CDR3 in amino acids: CASSPIRRGYYNEQFF. For the CDR3, the DNA is TGTGCCAGCTCACCAATTCGCCGGGGATACTACAATGAGCAGTTCTTC.

The rearrangement links TRBV6-5 to TRBJ1-4, with a weak D call TRBD1 (5 bases). The CDR3 loop spans 14 amino acids. Germline V gives CDR1 MNHEY, CDR2 SVGAGI. Trimming cost V 4 bases and J 3 bases, with 9 bases left between them. CDR3 nucleotides: TGTGCCAGCAGTTCGACAGCAGCTAATGAAAAACTGTTTTTT. Translated: CASSSTAANEKLFF.

The genes are TRBV6-5 and TRBJ2-1; 11 nucleotides agree with TRBD1. Germline assignment: CDR1 MNHEY and CDR2 SVGAGI. Trimming at V came to 6 bases and at J to 8 bases, leaving 9 bases not matched to a gene. The CDR3 contains 15 residues. The CDR3: CASRYGTGGWDEQFF. The CDR3 nucleotides are TGTGCCAGCAGATACGGGACAGGGGGTTGGGATGAGCAGTTCTTC.

This clone was seen a single time. The chain links TRBV5-8 to TRBJ1-5, with 11 bases lining up with TRBD1. Germline V gene sequence: CDR1 SGHTS, CDR2 YDEGEE. The junction had 13 bases not matched to a gene; V was cut back by 3 bases and J by 8 bases. The CDR3 runs to 17 residues. The CDR3 loop reads CASSSGQGAVRQEPQHF. The CDR3 nucleotides are TGTGCCAGCAGCTCAGGACAGGGGGCGGTAAGGCAGGAGCCCCAGCATTTT.

The chain employs TRBV29-1 and TRBJ2-7, with 13 bases identical to TRBD2. The CDR3 length is 13 residues. V lost 4 bases, J lost 7 bases, and 4 bases stayed unmatched. CDR1 and CDR2 (germline): SQVTM, ANQGSEA. In DNA, the CDR3 is TGCAGCGTTGGGACTAGCGGGAGCTTGGAGCAGTACTTC. Its translation is CSVGTSGSLEQYF.

Remarks on this clone: Within the sample, other DNA sequences also encode this same CDR3. The V call is TRBV5-1, the J call TRBJ2-3, with 7 nucleotides matching TRBD2. V was pared by 0 bases and J by 1 base, with 2 bases of the junction left unmatched. From germline, CDR1 is SGHRS and CDR2 YFSETQ. CDR3 size: 15 residues. CDR3 loop: CASSLASGGTDTQYF. In DNA form, the CDR3 reads TGCGCCAGCAGCTTGGCTAGCGGAGGCACAGATACGCAGTATTTT. Full variable domain (remainder filled in from reference TRBV5-1 and TRBJ2-3): KAGVTQTPRYLIKTRGQQVTLSCSPISGHRSVSWYQQTPGQGLQFLFEYFSETQRNKGNFPGRFSGRQFSNSRSEMNVSTLELGDSALYLCASSLASGGTDTQYFGPGTRLTVL.

This clone is a singleton in its sample. The chain joins TRBV7-9 to TRBJ2-1; D is possibly TRBD1 (6 bases). This CDR3 spans 16 amino acids. From germline, CDR1 is SEHNR and CDR2 FQNEAQ (reference sequence). Trimming pared 8 bases from V and 0 bases from J, leaving 17 bases between. The CDR3 sequence is CASRRTADSSYNEQFF. CDR3 nucleotides: TGTGCCAGCCGACGGACAGCCGATAGCTCCTACAATGAGCAGTTCTTC.

The chain's CDR3 is CASTLRSPTGELFF. CDR3 bases: TGTGCCAGCACCTTGAGGTCCCCCACCGGGGAGCTGTTTTTT. This chain connects TRBV7-9 to TRBJ2-2, with D uncertain. The CDR3 length is 14 residues. Germline assignment: CDR1 SEHNR and CDR2 FQNEAQ (reference sequence). The V end lost 7 bases, the J end lost 4 bases, and 13 bases lay between the germline ends.

This clone occurred once. The J gene is TRBJ1-2, the V gene TRBV5-4; 7 bases map to TRBD1. The CDR3 extends over 13 amino acids. Germline V CDR1 and CDR2: SGHNT, YYREEE (reference sequence). Unmatched junction bases numbered 10, after V lost 7 bases and J lost 7 bases. CDR3 protein: CASPVQGSSGYTF. CDR3 DNA: TGTGCCAGCCCGGTACAGGGGTCCTCTGGCTACACCTTC.

The count of this clone is one. The CDR3 region has the DNA TGTGCCAGCAGCCGGTTAGCGGGAGTAGGGGATACGCAGTATTTT. This encodes CASSRLAGVGDTQYF. The chain joins TRBV6-4 to TRBJ2-3; 9 bases line up with TRBD2. CDR1 is MRHNA and CDR2 is SNTAGT in the germline V gene. Losses at the gene ends were 6 bases for V and 6 bases for J; bases not matched to a gene: 10. The CDR3 runs to 15 residues.

This clone was found once. The chain recombines TRBV9 with TRBJ2-3; the match to TRBD2 covers 14 bases. CDR1 SGDLS and CDR2 YYNGEE come from the germline V gene. V gave up 3 bases and J gave up 5 bases; unmatched junction bases: 11. The CDR3 consists of 18 residues. The CDR3 protein is CASSEQKGLAGVVDTQYF. The DNA for the CDR3 is TGTGCCAGCAGCGAGCAGAAGGGACTAGCGGGGGTTGTAGATACGCAGTATTTT.

The rearrangement joins TRBV6-4 to TRBJ2-5, with D tentatively TRBD2 (6 bases). The germline V gene has CDR1 MRHNA and CDR2 SNTAGT. CDR3 size: 14 residues. V was clipped by 3 bases and J by 0 bases, with 8 bases between them. As DNA, the CDR3 is TGTGCCAGCAGTGAGGGCGGGGACCAAGAGACCCAGTACTTC. It encodes CASSEGGDQETQYF.

The chain employs TRBV5-1 and TRBJ2-7; D might be TRBD1 (6 bases). CDR3 length: 15 residues. The V gene lost 4 bases and the J gene lost 1 base, with 15 bases spanning the gap. Looked up from germline, CDR1 is SGHRS and CDR2 is YFSETQ. CDR3 DNA sequence: TGCGCCAGCAGCCTACAGGGCCCTTCTTCCTACGAGCAGTACTTC. This sequence encodes CASSLQGPSSYEQYF.

J is TRBJ2-3 and V is TRBV6-5; 7 positions agree with TRBD1. CDR3 size: 15 residues. Germline CDR1 reads MNHEY; CDR2 reads SVGAGI. Germline trimming cut 5 bases from V and 2 bases from J; bases unmatched to any gene: 7. The CDR3 bases are TGTGCCAGCAGTCGAGGGACAGCCAACACAGATACGCAGTATTTT. Protein sequence: CASSRGTANTDTQYF.

This chain links TRBV27 with TRBJ2-7; a weak D match, TRBD1 (5 bases). The length of the CDR3 is 12 residues. Trimming took off 3 bases at V and 5 bases at J, with 8 bases between the two ends. The germline V gene has CDR1 MNHEY and CDR2 SMNVEV (reference sequence). The chain's CDR3 is CASSFSGNEQYF. The CDR3 DNA reads TGTGCCAGCAGTTTTTCAGGGAACGAGCAGTACTTC.

This clone appeared a single time. The J gene is TRBJ2-1, the V gene TRBV7-8; D is possibly TRBD2 (5 bases). The CDR3 runs 16 residues. From germline, CDR1 is SGHVS and CDR2 FQNEAQ. V was clipped by 0 bases and J by 1 base, with 10 bases between them. The CDR3 DNA sequence: TGTGCCAGCAGCTTAGCGGTCGCGGGTTCCTACAATGAGCAGTTCTTC. Protein sequence: CASSLAVAGSYNEQFF. The entire variable domain, with the rest obtained from reference TRBV7-8 and TRBJ2-1, is as follows: GAGVSQSPRYKVAKRGQDVALRCDPISGHVSLFWYQQALGQGPEFLTYFQNEAQLDKSGLPSDRFFAERPEGSVSTLKIQRTQQEDSAVYLCASSLAVAGSYNEQFFGPGTRLTVL.

The chain is built from TRBV30 and TRBJ1-2; D is unclear. Per germline, CDR1 GTSNPN and CDR2 SVGIG (reference sequence). This CDR3 has 11 amino acids. The germline V and J ends were trimmed by 5 bases and 4 bases, with 8 bases remaining between them. The CDR3 bases are TGTGCCTGGGAGGAGGGCTATGGCTACACCTTC. Translated: CAWEEGYGYTF.

This clone was detected a few times. V gene TRBV6-5 combines with J gene TRBJ2-7; maybe TRBD1 (6 bases). Germline V CDR1 and CDR2: MNHEY, SVGAGI. V was shortened by 2 bases and J by 4 bases, with 9 bases between the two germline ends. The CDR3 runs 13 residues. CDR3: CASSYPGQYEQYF. For the CDR3, the DNA is TGTGCCAGCAGTTACCCCGGACAGTACGAGCAGTACTTC.

The chain has TRBV19 and TRBJ2-2, with TRBD2 matching 11 bases. The V segment lost 9 bases and the J segment 5 bases; nucleotides outside the gene matches: 11. Germline V CDR1 and CDR2: LNHDA, SQIVND (reference sequence). The CDR3 runs 16 residues. The CDR3 bases are TGTGCCAGCGAACCGGTAGCGGGGGGGGAAACCGGGGAGCTGTTTTTT. This codes for CASEPVAGGETGELFF.

This clone was seen once. The chain joins TRBV29-1 to TRBJ2-5; 14 nucleotides agree with TRBD2. The germline V gene encodes CDR1 SQVTM and CDR2 ANQGSEA. The ends lost 7 bases at V and 3 bases at J; junction bases unmatched: 4. This CDR3 spans 14 amino acids. The CDR3 DNA is TGCAGCGGACTAGCGGGAGGGCCCGAAGAGACCCAGTACTTC. Its translation is CSGLAGGPEETQYF. Complete variable domain (other parts from reference TRBV29-1 and TRBJ2-5): SAVISQKPSRDICQRGTSLTIQCQVDSQVTMMFWYRQQPGQSLTLIATANQGSEATYESGFVIDKFPISRPNLTFSTLTVSNMSPEDSSIYLCSGLAGGPEETQYFGPGTRLLVL.

In DNA, the CDR3 is TGTGCCAGCAGCTCTCCCGGGGGTGGCTACAATGAGCAGTTCTTC. Translating gives CASSSPGGGYNEQFF. The V and J genes are TRBV5-4 and TRBJ2-1; tentative D call: TRBD2 (6 bases). The CDR3 loop spans 15 amino acids. V was clipped by 3 bases and J by 3 bases, with 13 bases between them. Germline CDR1 reads SGHNT; CDR2 reads YYREEE (reference sequence). Combining the CDR3 with reference TRBV5-4 and TRBJ2-1 gives the whole variable domain ETGVTQSPTHLIKTRGQQVTLRCSSQSGHNTVSWYQQALGQGPQFIFQYYREEENGRGNFPPRFSGLQFPNYSSELNVNALELDDSALYLCASSSPGGGYNEQFFGPGTRLTVL.

The chain links TRBV15 to TRBJ2-3, with 8 bases matching TRBD1. With 4 bases clipped from V and 0 bases from J, the junction kept 9 bases outside the gene matches. Germline V CDR1 and CDR2: LNHNV, YYDKDF (reference sequence). The CDR3 length is 17 residues. The DNA for the CDR3 is TGTGCCACCAGCATTTTCCCCCGGGACAGGAGCACAGATACGCAGTATTTT. This sequence encodes CATSIFPRDRSTDTQYF.

The chain carries TRBV5-1 and TRBJ1-2, with 7 bases identical to TRBD1. V shed 3 bases and J 2 bases; nucleotides not matched to a gene: 7. CDR3 length: 15 residues. Germline V gives CDR1 SGHRS, CDR2 YFSETQ. The CDR3 bases are TGCGCCAGCAGCTATAATCCACAGGGGAACTATGGCTACACCTTC. It codes for CASSYNPQGNYGYTF.

A single count supports this clone. V is TRBV9 and J is TRBJ2-1; D is unclear. V lost 0 bases and J lost 3, with 4 bases in between. The CDR3 sequence is 13 residues long. CDR1 and CDR2 from the germline V gene are SGDLS and YYNGEE. CDR3 nucleotide sequence: TGTGCCAGCAGCGTAGACATCTACAATGAGCAGTTCTTC. This codes for CASSVDIYNEQFF.